This entry concerns a single TCR beta chain. Its antigen is currently unknown. Trimming pared 4 bases from V and 10 bases from J, leaving 17 bases between. Germline CDR1 is SEHNR and CDR2 is FQNEAQ (reference sequence). The CDR3 runs to 15 residues. TCRdb re-called the 5' RACE reads through MiXCR, storing one row per CDR3 protein. The data contain 350,000 to 550,000 distinct CDR3 sequences, roughly 18% of them singletons. The data were taken from a study of T-cell memory formation after mild COVID-19. Study findings and constraints: Day 37-peaking second-wave clones had unconfirmed SARS-CoV-2 specificity. Researchers report contracting CD4+ clones mostly in CM and EM, with CD8+ clones in EMRA.

The chain couples TRBV7-9 to TRBJ1-6, with D possibly being TRBD1 (5 bases). The sequence was obtained from a man between 18 and 35 years old who had mild COVID-19 (a few samples of this study predate the infection). Cell type and time point are not known. The source material was PBMCs or a T cell subset sorted from them (not recorded which). The CDR3 loop reads CASSSQNAGGSPLHF. The DNA for the CDR3 is TGTGCCAGCAGCTCGCAAAATGCGGGGGGGTCACCCCTCCACTTT.